This T cell receptor beta chain emerged from a study of monozygotic twins with inflammatory bowel disease. Using the 5' RACE reads, TCRdb records one entry per CDR3 protein without DNA. The sample totals 300,000 to 400,000 distinct CDR3 sequences. The CDR3 sequence is 11 residues long. CDR1 and CDR2 (germline): SGHRS, YFSETQ. The clonotype was recovered from a human donor with ulcerative colitis or Crohn's disease, or a healthy co-twin of an affected twin (not recorded which). Sequencing was performed on blood. The V gene is TRBV5-1, the J gene TRBJ2-1. The chain's CDR3 is CASSEWGEQFF.